This entry lists 3 T cell receptor beta chains sequenced from one sample in a study of T cell repertoires in cytomegalovirus infection. One entry per CDR3 protein, called by TCRdb with MiXCR from the reads. The table shows approximately 1,000,000 distinct CDR3 sequences, with roughly a third occurring only once. Antigen specificity for these receptors is unknown. The specimen comprised cultured CD8+ T cells from PBMCs, sampled from culture after CMV antigen stimulation. These TCRs come from a human donor in good health (CMV status not recorded). Some clones in this sample may be carry-over from other donors' samples.

The chain uses TRBV23-1 and TRBJ2-7; D call uncertain. TRBV23-1 is labeled an ORF, and its function is uncertain. This CDR3 is 14 amino acids long. Trimming pared 0 bases from V and 3 bases from J, leaving 9 bases between. In DNA, the CDR3 is TGCGCCAGCAGTCAATCGGGCTGGAGCTACGAGCAGTACTTC. This sequence encodes CASSQSGWSYEQYF.

CDR3 coding DNA: TGTGCCAGCAGCTCCAGGACAGGGGGCCCCGGGGAGCTGTTTTTT. This gives the protein CASSSRTGGPGELFF. The chain uses TRBV7-9 and TRBJ2-2, with 11 bases lining up with TRBD1. The CDR3 extends over 15 amino acids. The ends lost 4 bases at V and 6 bases at J; junction bases unmatched: 4. The germline CDR1 and CDR2 sequences are SEHNR and FQNEAQ (reference sequence). The full variable domain, with the rest looked up from reference TRBV7-9 and TRBJ2-2, is DTGVSQNPRHKITKRGQNVTFRCDPISEHNRLYWYRQTLGQGPEFLTYFQNEAQLEKSRLLSDRFSAERPKGSFSTLEIQRTEQGDSAMYLCASSSRTGGPGELFFGEGSRLTVL.

The J gene is TRBJ2-5, the V gene TRBV9; D not resolved. Trimming removed 0 bases at V and 0 bases at J, with 6 bases between. CDR3 length equals 14 residues. The germline V gene has CDR1 SGDLS and CDR2 YYNGEE. In nucleotides, the CDR3 is TGTGCCAGCAGCGTAGGGCCTTACCAAGAGACCCAGTACTTC. Protein sequence: CASSVGPYQETQYF. Filled out from reference TRBV9 and TRBJ2-5, the complete variable domain reads DSGVTQTPKHLITATGQRVTLRCSPRSGDLSVYWYQQSLDQGLQFLIQYYNGEERAKGNILERFSAQQFPDLHSELNLSSLELGDSALYFCASSVGPYQETQYFGPGTRLLVL.